The TCR beta chain described here comes from a study of identical twins. TCRdb ran MiXCR on the 5' RACE reads and lists one entry per CDR3 protein. The data contain around 1.7 million distinct CDR3 sequences, about 32% of them singletons. On this clonotype: As yet, its antigen is unknown.

Healthy Caucasians, and only they, were the donors. The study's findings and limits: Fewer insertions marked abundant cord blood beta clonotypes; young adult naive trended weakly, memory not at all. Cross-sectional statistics underpinned the conclusions; the same donors were not followed. Shared out-of-frame alpha sequences (those common to twins) showed excess low generation probability.

The material sequenced was cord blood. The TCR originated in a newborn girl in good health.

The CDR3 here is CASSYSPAGNSPLHF. The CDR3 DNA follows: TGTGCCAGCAGTTACTCCCCGGCGGGAAATTCACCCCTCCACTTT. The V and J genes are TRBV6-6 and TRBJ1-6; D gene ambiguous. V was pared by 0 bases and J by 7 bases, with 10 bases between. CDR3 length: 15 residues. The germline V gene has CDR1 MNHNY and CDR2 SVGAGI (reference sequence).